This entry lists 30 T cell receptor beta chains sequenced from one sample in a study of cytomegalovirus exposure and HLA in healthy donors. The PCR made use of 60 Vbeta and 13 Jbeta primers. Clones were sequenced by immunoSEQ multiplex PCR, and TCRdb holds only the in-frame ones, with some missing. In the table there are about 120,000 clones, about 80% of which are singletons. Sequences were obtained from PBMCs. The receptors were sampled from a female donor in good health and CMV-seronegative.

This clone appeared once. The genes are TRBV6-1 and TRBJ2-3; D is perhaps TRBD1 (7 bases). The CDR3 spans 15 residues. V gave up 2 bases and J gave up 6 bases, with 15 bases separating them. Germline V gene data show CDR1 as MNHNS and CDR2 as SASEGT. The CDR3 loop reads CASSETQGGRDTQYF. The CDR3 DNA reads TGTGCCAGCAGTGAAACGCAGGGGGGCCGGGATACGCAGTATTTT.

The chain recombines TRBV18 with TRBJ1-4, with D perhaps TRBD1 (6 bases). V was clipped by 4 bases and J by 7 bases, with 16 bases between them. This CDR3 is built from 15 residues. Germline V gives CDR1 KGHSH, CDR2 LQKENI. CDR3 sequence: CASSQSTGRVEKLFF. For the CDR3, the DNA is TGTGCCAGCTCACAGAGTACAGGGCGGGTTGAAAAACTGTTTTTT.

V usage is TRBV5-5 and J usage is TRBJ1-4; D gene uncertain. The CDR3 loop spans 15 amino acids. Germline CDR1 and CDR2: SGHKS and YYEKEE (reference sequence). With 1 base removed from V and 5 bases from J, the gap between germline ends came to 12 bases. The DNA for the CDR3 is TGTGCCAGCAGCTTGCTCGGTGAATTAAATGAAAAACTGTTTTTT. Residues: CASSLLGELNEKLFF.

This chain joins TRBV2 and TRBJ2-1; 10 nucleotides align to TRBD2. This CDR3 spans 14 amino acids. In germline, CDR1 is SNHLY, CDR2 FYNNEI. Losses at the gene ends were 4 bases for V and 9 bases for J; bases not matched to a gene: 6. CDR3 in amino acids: CASSGSGGAFEQFF. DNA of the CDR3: TGTGCCAGCAGTGGGAGCGGGGGGGCCTTTGAGCAGTTCTTC.

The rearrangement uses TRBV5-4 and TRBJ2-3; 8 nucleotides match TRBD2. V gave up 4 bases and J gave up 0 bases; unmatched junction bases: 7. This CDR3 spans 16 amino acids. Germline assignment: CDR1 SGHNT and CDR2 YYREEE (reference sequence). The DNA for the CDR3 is TGTGCCAGCAGCCCGCGGGGGGCCCGTAGCACAGATACGCAGTATTTT. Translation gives CASSPRGARSTDTQYF.

CDR3 loop: CASSGDQGRPSTDTQYF. In DNA, the CDR3 is TGCGCCAGCAGCGGAGATCAGGGCAGGCCTAGCACAGATACGCAGTATTTT. V is TRBV5-1 and J is TRBJ2-3; tentative D call: TRBD1 (5 bases). Per the germline V gene, CDR1 is SGHRS and CDR2 is YFSETQ. The CDR3 sequence is 17 residues long. Trimming removed 4 bases from V and 0 bases from J, with 18 bases in between.

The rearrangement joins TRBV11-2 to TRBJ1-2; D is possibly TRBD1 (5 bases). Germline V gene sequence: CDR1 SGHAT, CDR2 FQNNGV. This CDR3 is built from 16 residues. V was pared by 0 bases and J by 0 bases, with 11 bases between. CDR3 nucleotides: TGTGCCAGCAGCTTAGATCGGGGGAGGCCTAACTATGGCTACACCTTC. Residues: CASSLDRGRPNYGYTF.

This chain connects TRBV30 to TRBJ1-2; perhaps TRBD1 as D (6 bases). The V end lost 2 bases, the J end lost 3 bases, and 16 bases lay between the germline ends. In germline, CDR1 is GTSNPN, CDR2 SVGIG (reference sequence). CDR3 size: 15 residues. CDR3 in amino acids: CAWSLQGPGHYGYTF. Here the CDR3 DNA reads TGTGCCTGGAGTCTACAGGGACCAGGGCACTATGGCTACACCTTC.

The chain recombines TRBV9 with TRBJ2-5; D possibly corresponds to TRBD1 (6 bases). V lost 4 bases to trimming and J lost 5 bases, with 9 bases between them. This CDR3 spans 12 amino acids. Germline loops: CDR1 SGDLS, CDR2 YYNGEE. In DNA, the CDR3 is TGTGCCAGCAGCACAGGGTCGGAGACCCAGTACTTC. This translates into CASSTGSETQYF.

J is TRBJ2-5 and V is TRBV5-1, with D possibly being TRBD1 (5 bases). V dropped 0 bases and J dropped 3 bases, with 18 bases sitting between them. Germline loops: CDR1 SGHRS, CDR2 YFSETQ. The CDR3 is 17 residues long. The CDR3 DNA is TGCGCCAGCAGCTTGGGCGCGTCGGCAGGGTTGGAAGAGACCCAGTACTTC. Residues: CASSLGASAGLEETQYF.

CDR3 sequence: CASSLGLARNTEAFF. CDR3 nucleotide sequence: TGTGCCAGCAGCTTAGGGTTGGCTAGGAACACTGAAGCTTTCTTT. This chain uses TRBV11-3 with TRBJ1-1; D not certain. CDR1 SGHNT and CDR2 YENEEA come from the germline V gene. The CDR3 is made up of 15 amino acids. V was shortened by 1 base and J by 1 base, with 10 bases between the two germline ends. The whole variable domain, remainder taken from reference TRBV11-3 and TRBJ1-1, is EAGVVQSPRYKIIEKKQPVAFWCNPISGHNTLYWYLQNLGQGPELLIRYENEEAVDDSQLPKDRFSAERLKGVDSTLKIQPAELGDSAVYLCASSLGLARNTEAFFGQGTRLTVV.

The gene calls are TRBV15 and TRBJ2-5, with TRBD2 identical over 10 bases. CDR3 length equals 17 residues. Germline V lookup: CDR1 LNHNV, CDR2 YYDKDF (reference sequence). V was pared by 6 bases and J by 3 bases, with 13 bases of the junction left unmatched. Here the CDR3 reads CATSPRGSGGWEETQYF. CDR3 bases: TGTGCCACCAGTCCCCGGGGTAGCGGGGGGTGGGAAGAGACCCAGTACTTC. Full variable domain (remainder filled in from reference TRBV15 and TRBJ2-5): DAMVIQNPRYQVTQFGKPVTLSCSQTLNHNVMYWYQQKSSQAPKLLFHYYDKDFNNEADTPDNFQSRRPNTSFCFLDIRSPGLGDTAMYLCATSPRGSGGWEETQYFGPGTRLLVL.

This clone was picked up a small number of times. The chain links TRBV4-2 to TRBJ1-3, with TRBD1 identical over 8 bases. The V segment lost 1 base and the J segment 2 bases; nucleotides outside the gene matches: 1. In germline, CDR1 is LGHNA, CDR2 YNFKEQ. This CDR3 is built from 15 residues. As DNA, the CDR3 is TGTGCCAGCAGCCAAGTACAGGGGGCTGGAAACACCATATATTTT. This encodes CASSQVQGAGNTIYF.

CDR3 in DNA: TGTGCCAGCAGCCTGGCAGGTGAGTCAACTAATGAAAAACTGTTTTTT. Translating it yields CASSLAGESTNEKLFF. V is TRBV11-2 and J is TRBJ1-4; D is ambiguous. There are 16 residues in the CDR3. The V gene's germline CDR1 is SGHAT and CDR2 FQNNGV. Trimming removed 5 bases at V and 0 bases at J, with 13 bases between.

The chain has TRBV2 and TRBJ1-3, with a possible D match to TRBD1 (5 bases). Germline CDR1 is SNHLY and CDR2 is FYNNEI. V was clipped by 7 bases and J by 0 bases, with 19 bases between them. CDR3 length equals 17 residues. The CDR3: CASKYGGSGYSGNTIYF. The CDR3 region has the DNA TGTGCCAGCAAGTACGGGGGGTCAGGATACTCTGGAAACACCATATATTTT. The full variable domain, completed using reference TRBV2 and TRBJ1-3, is EPEVTQTPSHQVTQMGQEVILRCVPISNHLYFYWYRQILGQKVEFLVSFYNNEISEKSEIFDDQFSVERPDGSNFTLKIRSTKLEDSAMYFCASKYGGSGYSGNTIYFGEGSWLTVV.

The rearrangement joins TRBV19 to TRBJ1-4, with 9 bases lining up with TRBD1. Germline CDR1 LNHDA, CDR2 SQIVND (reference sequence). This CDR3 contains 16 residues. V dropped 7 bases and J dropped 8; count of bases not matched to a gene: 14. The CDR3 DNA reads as TGTGCCAGTAAACAACGGGGACAGGGAGTCCGGGAAAAACTGTTTTTT. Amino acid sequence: CASKQRGQGVREKLFF.

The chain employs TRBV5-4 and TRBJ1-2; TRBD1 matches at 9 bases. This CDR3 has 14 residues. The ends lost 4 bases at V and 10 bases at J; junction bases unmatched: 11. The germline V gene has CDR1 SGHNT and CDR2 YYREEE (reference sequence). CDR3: CASSRGTGRNSYTF. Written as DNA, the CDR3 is TGTGCCAGCAGCAGAGGGACAGGGAGGAACTCCTACACCTTC.

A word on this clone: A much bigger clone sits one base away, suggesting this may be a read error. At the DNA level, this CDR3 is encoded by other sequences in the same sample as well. Here the CDR3 DNA reads TGTGCCAGCAGTGAACTTGCGGGGGGGCAAGAGACCCAGTACTTC. Translated, it gives CASSELAGGQETQYF. The V gene is TRBV6-4, the J gene TRBJ2-5; 9 bases are a match to TRBD2. The trim removed 3 bases at V and 2 bases at J, leaving 4 bases unmatched. The CDR3 is 15 residues long. The V gene's germline CDR1 is MRHNA and CDR2 SNTAGT.

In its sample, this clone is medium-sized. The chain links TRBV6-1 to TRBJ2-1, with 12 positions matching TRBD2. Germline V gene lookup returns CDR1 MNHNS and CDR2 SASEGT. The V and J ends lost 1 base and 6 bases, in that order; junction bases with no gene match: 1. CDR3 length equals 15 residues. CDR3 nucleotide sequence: TGTGCCAGCAGTGAAGAGACTAGCGGGGGCAATGAGCAGTTCTTC. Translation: CASSEETSGGNEQFF.

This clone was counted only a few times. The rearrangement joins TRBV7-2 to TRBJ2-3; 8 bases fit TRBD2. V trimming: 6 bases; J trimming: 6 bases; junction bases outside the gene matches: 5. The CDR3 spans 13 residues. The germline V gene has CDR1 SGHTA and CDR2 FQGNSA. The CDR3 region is CASSPTSDDTQYF. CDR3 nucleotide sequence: TGTGCCAGCAGTCCGACTAGCGACGATACGCAGTATTTT.

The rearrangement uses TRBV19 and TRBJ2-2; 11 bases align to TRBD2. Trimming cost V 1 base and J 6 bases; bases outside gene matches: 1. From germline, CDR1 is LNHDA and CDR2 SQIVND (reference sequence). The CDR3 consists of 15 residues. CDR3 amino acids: CASSIGLAGPGELFF. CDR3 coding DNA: TGTGCCAGTAGTATAGGACTAGCGGGGCCCGGGGAGCTGTTTTTT.

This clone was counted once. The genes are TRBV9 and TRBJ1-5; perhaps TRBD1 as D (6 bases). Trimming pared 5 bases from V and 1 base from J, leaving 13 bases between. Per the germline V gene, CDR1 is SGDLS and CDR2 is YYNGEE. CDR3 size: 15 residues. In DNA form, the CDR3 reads TGTGCCAGCAGTAAACAGGGAAGGAGCAATCAGCCCCAGCATTTT. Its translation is CASSKQGRSNQPQHF.

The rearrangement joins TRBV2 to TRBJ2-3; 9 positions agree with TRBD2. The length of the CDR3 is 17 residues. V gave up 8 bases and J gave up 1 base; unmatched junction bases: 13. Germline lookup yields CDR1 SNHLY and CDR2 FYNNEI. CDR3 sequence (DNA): TGTGCCAGCCTCTACACCCCAGCTAGCGGGGGCACAGATACGCAGTATTTT. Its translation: CASLYTPASGGTDTQYF.

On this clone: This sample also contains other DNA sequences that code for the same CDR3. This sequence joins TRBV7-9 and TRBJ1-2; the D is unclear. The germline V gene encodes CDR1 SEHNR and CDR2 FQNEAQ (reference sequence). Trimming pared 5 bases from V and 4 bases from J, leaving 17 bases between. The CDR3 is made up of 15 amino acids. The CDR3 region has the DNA TGTGCCAGCAGCCCTCCTTGGGAGGGCTCCTATGGCTACACCTTC. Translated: CASSPPWEGSYGYTF. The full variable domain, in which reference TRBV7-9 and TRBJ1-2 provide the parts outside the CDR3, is DTGVSQNPRHKITKRGQNVTFRCDPISEHNRLYWYRQTLGQGPEFLTYFQNEAQLEKSRLLSDRFSAERPKGSFSTLEIQRTEQGDSAMYLCASSPPWEGSYGYTFGSGTRLTVV.

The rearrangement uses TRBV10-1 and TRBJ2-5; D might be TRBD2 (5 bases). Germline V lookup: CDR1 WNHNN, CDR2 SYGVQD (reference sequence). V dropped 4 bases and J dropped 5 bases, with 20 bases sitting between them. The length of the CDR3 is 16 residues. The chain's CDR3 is CASSAPTRFPAETQYF. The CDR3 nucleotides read TGCGCCAGCAGTGCCCCAACTAGATTTCCGGCGGAGACCCAGTACTTC.

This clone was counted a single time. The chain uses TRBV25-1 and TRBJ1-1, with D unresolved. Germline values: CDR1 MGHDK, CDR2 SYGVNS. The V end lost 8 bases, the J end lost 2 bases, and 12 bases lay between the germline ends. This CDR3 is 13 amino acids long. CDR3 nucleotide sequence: TGTGCCAGCCAATCACTAGGCAACACTGAAGCTTTCTTT. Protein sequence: CASQSLGNTEAFF. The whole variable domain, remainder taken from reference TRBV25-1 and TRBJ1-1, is EADIYQTPRYLVIGTGKKITLECSQTMGHDKMYWYQQDPGMELHLIHYSYGVNSTEKGDLSSESTVSRIRTEHFPLTLESARPSHTSQYLCASQSLGNTEAFFGQGTRLTVV.

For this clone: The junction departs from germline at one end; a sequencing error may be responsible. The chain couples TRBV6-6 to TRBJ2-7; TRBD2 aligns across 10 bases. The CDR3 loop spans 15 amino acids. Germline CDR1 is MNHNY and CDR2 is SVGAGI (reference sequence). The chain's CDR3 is CASSLALAGDHEQCF. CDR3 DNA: TGTGCCAGCAGCCTTGCGCTAGCGGGGGACCACGAGCAGTGCTTC.

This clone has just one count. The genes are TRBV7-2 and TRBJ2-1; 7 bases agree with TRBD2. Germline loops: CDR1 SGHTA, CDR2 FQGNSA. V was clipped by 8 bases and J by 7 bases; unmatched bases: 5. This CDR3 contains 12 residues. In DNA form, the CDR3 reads TGTGCCAGCCGTTGGGGGGGGAATGAGCAGTTCTTC. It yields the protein CASRWGGNEQFF.

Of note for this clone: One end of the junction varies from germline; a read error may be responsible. DNA of the CDR3: TGTGCCAGCAGCCTAGCGGGGGGGCCTTACAATGAGCAGTTCTTC. This gives the protein CASSLAGGPYNEQFF. The chain couples TRBV7-6 to TRBJ2-1; 12 bases match TRBD2. This CDR3 spans 15 amino acids. Per the germline V gene, CDR1 is SGHVS and CDR2 is FNYEAQ.

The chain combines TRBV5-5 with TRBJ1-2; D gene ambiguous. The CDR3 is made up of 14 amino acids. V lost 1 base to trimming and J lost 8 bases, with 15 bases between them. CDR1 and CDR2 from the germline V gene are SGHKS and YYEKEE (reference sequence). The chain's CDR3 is CASSLQEVLGGYTF. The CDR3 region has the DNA TGTGCCAGCAGCTTGCAGGAGGTGCTGGGGGGCTACACCTTC.